This is a list of T cell receptor beta chains from one sample in a study of neoadjuvant nivolumab and ipilimumab in lung cancer. The method was immunoSEQ multiplex PCR; TCRdb's version includes in-frame clones alone and lacks a portion of them. The sample has 25,000 or so clones, 75% to 85% seen once. The specimen comprised tumor tissue, sampled after neoadjuvant nivolumab, alone or with ipilimumab, at or shortly before surgery. The receptors here all came from an adult with non-small cell lung cancer. The CDR3 runs from the conserved cysteine through the conserved F or W. Part of the rows lack a size; the others show once, few, many or a class for expanded clones.

v_call: TRBV7-8; j_call: TRBJ1-3; clone_size: -; cdr3_aa: CASSPGSSGNTIYF
v_call: TRBV19; j_call: TRBJ2-6; clone_size: -; cdr3_aa: CASSHLGATGANVLTF
v_call: TRBV30; j_call: TRBJ2-5; clone_size: -; cdr3_aa: CAWGQETQYF
v_call: TRBV25-1; j_call: TRBJ2-5; clone_size: -; cdr3_aa: CASSDQADRKETQYF
v_call: TRBV29-1; j_call: TRBJ2-3; clone_size: -; cdr3_aa: CSVPPGGRANTDTQYF
v_call: TRBV28; j_call: TRBJ1-5; clone_size: -; cdr3_aa: CASSPDRPESPQHF
v_call: TRBV29-1; j_call: TRBJ1-5; clone_size: -; cdr3_aa: CSVWDGDQPQHF
v_call: TRBV6-5; j_call: TRBJ1-5; clone_size: -; cdr3_aa: CASSPGVLQPQHF
v_call: TRBV28; j_call: TRBJ1-1; clone_size: few; cdr3_aa: CASSSDRAAFF
v_call: TRBV7-2; j_call: TRBJ2-5; clone_size: -; cdr3_aa: CASSVKTGGYTQGQETQYF
v_call: TRBV11-2; j_call: TRBJ1-5; clone_size: -; cdr3_aa: CASSLGGEGQPQHF
v_call: TRBV27; j_call: TRBJ1-5; clone_size: -; cdr3_aa: CAGSIDRISNQPQHF
v_call: TRBV4-1; j_call: TRBJ2-6; clone_size: -; cdr3_aa: CASSRNTGTGANVLTF
v_call: TRBV19; j_call: TRBJ2-1; clone_size: -; cdr3_aa: CASSIPPGLAGGHEQFF
v_call: TRBV25-1; j_call: TRBJ2-7; clone_size: -; cdr3_aa: CASSDRQGRYEQYF
v_call: TRBV9; j_call: TRBJ2-5; clone_size: -; cdr3_aa: CASSAGTGEVNQYF
v_call: TRBV29-1; j_call: TRBJ2-7; clone_size: -; cdr3_aa: CSVGQESYEQYF
v_call: TRBV7-2; j_call: TRBJ1-1; clone_size: -; cdr3_aa: CASSLGQGLGTEAFF
v_call: TRBV7-6; j_call: TRBJ1-1; clone_size: -; cdr3_aa: CASKRSSGGADNTEAFF
v_call: TRBV6-5; j_call: TRBJ1-1; clone_size: -; cdr3_aa: CASSYGGMTNTEAFF
v_call: TRBV30; j_call: TRBJ2-7; clone_size: -; cdr3_aa: CAWSGQTGPSSYEQYF
v_call: TRBV7-9; j_call: TRBJ1-1; clone_size: -; cdr3_aa: CASSSDRGGGNTEAFF
v_call: TRBV7-6; j_call: TRBJ1-4; clone_size: -; cdr3_aa: CASSLGSELFF
v_call: TRBV7-9; j_call: TRBJ2-7; clone_size: -; cdr3_aa: CASSPGTSVTYEQYF